Below are 13 T cell receptor beta chains sequenced from a single sample in a study of CD8+CD57+ T cells in acquired aplastic anemia. Profiling of TCR beta VDJ combinations and CDR3 sequences used genomic DNA as template. Using its own MiXCR run on the reads, TCRdb lists one record per CDR3 protein. Of approximately 160,000 distinct CDR3 sequences in the sample, about 48% are singletons; the top ten hold around 0.96%. Sample: sorted CD4+, CD8+, or CD8+CD57+ T cells (not recorded which) from PBMCs. The receptor set was obtained from a human donor in good health.

The chain joins TRBV7-9 to TRBJ2-7, with D unclear. Deletions cut 3 bases from V and 5 bases from J, with 14 bases between. Per germline, CDR1 SEHNR and CDR2 FQNEAQ (reference sequence). The CDR3 consists of 14 residues. CDR3 sequence (DNA): TGTGCCAGCAGCTTGGGGAACTCCCTCCACGAGCAGTACTTC. Translation gives CASSLGNSLHEQYF.

This clonotype was seen ten or more times. The chain couples TRBV5-1 to TRBJ2-3; D gene uncertain. Trimming pared 3 bases from V and 2 bases from J, leaving 4 bases between. The V gene's germline CDR1 is SGHRS and CDR2 YFSETQ. The CDR3 is made up of 12 amino acids. The CDR3 nucleotides are TGCGCCAGCAGCTCGCCCACAGATACGCAGTATTTT. Translated, it gives CASSSPTDTQYF. The whole variable domain, remainder taken from reference TRBV5-1 and TRBJ2-3, is KAGVTQTPRYLIKTRGQQVTLSCSPISGHRSVSWYQQTPGQGLQFLFEYFSETQRNKGNFPGRFSGRQFSNSRSEMNVSTLELGDSALYLCASSSPTDTQYFGPGTRLTVL.

This clonotype was detected only a few times. V is TRBV2 and J is TRBJ2-5; unclear D gene. This CDR3 is built from 14 residues. Germline CDR1 SNHLY, CDR2 FYNNEI. Trimming cost V 6 bases and J 5 bases, with 16 bases left between them. The chain's CDR3 is CASSLGHSKETQYF. The DNA for the CDR3 is TGTGCCAGCAGCTTAGGCCATTCCAAGGAGACCCAGTACTTC.

This clonotype was seen repeatedly, ten times or more. The CDR3 sequence is CASSPGLAADTQYF. CDR3 in DNA: TGTGCCAGCAGCCCGGGACTAGCCGCAGATACGCAGTATTTT. This chain connects TRBV11-3 to TRBJ2-3, with 9 bases that match TRBD2. The germline V gene encodes CDR1 SGHNT and CDR2 YENEEA. This CDR3 is 14 amino acids long. Losses at the gene ends were 5 bases for V and 4 bases for J; bases not matched to a gene: 4.

The chain links TRBV5-1 to TRBJ1-6, with 7 bases identical to TRBD1. From germline, CDR1 is SGHRS and CDR2 YFSETQ. The CDR3 contains 14 residues. V was clipped by 3 bases and J by 5 bases; unmatched bases: 2. CDR3 nucleotides: TGCGCCAGCAGCTCAGGGGGAGATAATTCACCCCTCCACTTT. Translating gives CASSSGGDNSPLHF.

This clonotype has a handful of counts. The rearrangement joins TRBV6-1 to TRBJ1-1; no reliable D call. The germline V gene encodes CDR1 MNHNS and CDR2 SASEGT. The V end lost 7 bases, the J end lost 0 bases, and 6 bases lay between the germline ends. This CDR3 spans 12 amino acids. The CDR3 protein is CASKPLNTEAFF. As DNA, the CDR3 is TGTGCCAGCAAACCTCTGAACACTGAAGCTTTCTTT.

The J gene is TRBJ2-1, the V gene TRBV15; D not certain. The V and J ends lost 6 bases and 5 bases respectively, with 17 bases between them. Germline V gives CDR1 LNHNV, CDR2 YYDKDF (reference sequence). The CDR3 has 15 amino acids. The CDR3 here is CATSTTLGSDNEQFF. Here the CDR3 DNA reads TGTGCCACCAGTACGACTCTCGGTTCGGACAATGAGCAGTTCTTC.

This clonotype was counted only a few times. Just one base apart from a much larger clone, this may be a read error. The chain carries TRBV2 and TRBJ1-2; maybe TRBD1 (5 bases). CDR3 length: 15 amino acids. Trimming pared 4 bases from V and 7 bases from J, leaving 19 bases between. Germline V gives CDR1 SNHLY, CDR2 FYNNEI. The CDR3 is CASSVVGQRSCGYTF. CDR3 coding DNA: TGTGCCAGCAGTGTTGTGGGGCAGCGGAGCTGTGGCTACACCTTC.

This clonotype appeared a single time. A read error is possible here, since a much larger clone lies one base away. The chain combines TRBV3-1 with TRBJ2-3; 8 nucleotides align to TRBD2. Germline CDR1 reads LGHDT; CDR2 reads YNNKEL (reference sequence). The CDR3 runs to 15 residues. DNA of the CDR3: TGTGCCAGCAGCCACAGTAGCGGGGAGGGAGATATGCAGTATTTT. Amino acids: CASSHSSGEGDMQYF.

This clonotype showed up many times. The V call is TRBV10-3, the J call TRBJ1-1; 8 positions agree with TRBD1. Germline V gene sequence: CDR1 ENHRY, CDR2 SYGVKD. This CDR3 is 14 amino acids long. Trimming cost V 3 bases and J 3 bases; bases outside gene matches: 3. The CDR3 sequence is CAISEDRGYTEAFF. The CDR3 DNA follows: TGTGCCATCAGTGAAGACAGGGGATACACTGAAGCTTTCTTT.

This clonotype was counted ten times or more. The rearrangement joins TRBV2 to TRBJ1-5; D remains unclear. The CDR3 extends over 14 amino acids. The V end was cut by 7 bases, the J end by 0 bases, with 10 bases between. The V gene's germline CDR1 is SNHLY and CDR2 FYNNEI. DNA of the CDR3: TGTGCCAGCAAGGGAGGCTATAGCAATCAGCCCCAGCATTTT. It encodes CASKGGYSNQPQHF.

V is TRBV24-1 and J is TRBJ2-2; the D is unclear. V dropped 11 bases and J dropped 3 bases, with 15 bases sitting between them. The CDR3 length is 14 residues. Germline V gene lookup returns CDR1 KGHDR and CDR2 SFDVKD. CDR3 in amino acids: CASSQVIYTGELFF. The CDR3 region has the DNA TGTGCCAGCAGCCAAGTAATTTACACCGGGGAGCTGTTTTTT.

The rearrangement uses TRBV7-6 and TRBJ2-7; 9 bases match TRBD1. J lost 7 bases, V lost 5 bases, and 9 bases had no gene match. CDR3 length: 14 amino acids. CDR1 and CDR2 from the germline V gene are SGHVS and FNYEAQ. The DNA for the CDR3 is TGTGCCAGCAGCATCAGGACAGGGGATGAGGAGCAGTACTTC. Translation: CASSIRTGDEEQYF. The variable domain in full, completed from reference TRBV7-6 and TRBJ2-7, reads GAGVSQSPRYKVTKRGQDVALRCDPISGHVSLYWYRQALGQGPEFLTYFNYEAQQDKSGLPNDRFSAERPEGSISTLTIQRTEQRDSAMYRCASSIRTGDEEQYFGPGTRLTVT.